This TCR beta chain derives from a study of shared clonotypes between healthy human individuals. Assay used: immunoSEQ multiplex PCR; TCRdb lists only in-frame clones, some missing. This sample has millions of clones; about 95% occur once, and the top ten carry about 1.1%. Positively selected for CCR7, the CD45RO-negative cells used as naive CD8 cells excluded terminally differentiated effector memory CD45RA+ cells. The sequenced material came from naive CD8+ T cells sorted from blood. The clonotype was recovered from a man aged 18 to 30 in good health.

This CDR3 reads CASSSPGQGGEKLFF. In DNA, the CDR3 is TGCGCCAGCAGCTCTCCGGGACAGGGAGGTGAAAAACTGTTTTTT. The chain employs TRBV4-1 and TRBJ1-4, with 9 bases aligning to TRBD1. Germline loops: CDR1 MGHRA, CDR2 YSYEKL. The CDR3 is 15 amino acids. With 5 bases clipped from V and 7 bases from J, the junction kept 8 bases outside the gene matches.